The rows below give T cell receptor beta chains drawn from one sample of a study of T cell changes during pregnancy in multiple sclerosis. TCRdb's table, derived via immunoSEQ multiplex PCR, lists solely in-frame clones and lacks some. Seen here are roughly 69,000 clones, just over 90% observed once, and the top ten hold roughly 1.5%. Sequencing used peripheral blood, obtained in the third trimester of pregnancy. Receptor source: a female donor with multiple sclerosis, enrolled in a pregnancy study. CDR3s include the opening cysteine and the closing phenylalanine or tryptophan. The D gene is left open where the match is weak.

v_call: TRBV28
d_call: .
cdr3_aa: CASSFGQGGGTDTQYF

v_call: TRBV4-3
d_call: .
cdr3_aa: CASSQGLRQSNYGYTF

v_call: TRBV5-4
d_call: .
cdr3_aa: CASSSSRGTETQYF

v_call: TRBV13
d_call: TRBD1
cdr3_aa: CASSLVGTGYYEQYF

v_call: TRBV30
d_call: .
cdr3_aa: CAWSVTGEKLFF

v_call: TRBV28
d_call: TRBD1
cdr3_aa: CASSFGDRGNEQFF

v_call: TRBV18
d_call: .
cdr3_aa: CASSRGDTEAFF

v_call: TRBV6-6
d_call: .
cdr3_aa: CASKGDKDLGPQHF

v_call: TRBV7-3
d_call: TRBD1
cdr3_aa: CASSRLGQGSGEQFF

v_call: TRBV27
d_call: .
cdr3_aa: CASSWTGQLNTEAFF

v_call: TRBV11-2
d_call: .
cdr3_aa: CASSLVAGSTEAFF

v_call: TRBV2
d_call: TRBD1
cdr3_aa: CASRVGGLRETQYF

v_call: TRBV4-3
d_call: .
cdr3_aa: CASSQGAGINSPLHF

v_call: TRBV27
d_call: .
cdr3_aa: CASSLSGVGQPQHF

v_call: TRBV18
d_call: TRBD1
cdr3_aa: CASSPPDRGFTYGYTF

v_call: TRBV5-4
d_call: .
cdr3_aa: CASSSDRAGNTIYF

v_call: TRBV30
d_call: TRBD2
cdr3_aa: CAWSVQLAVYNEQFF

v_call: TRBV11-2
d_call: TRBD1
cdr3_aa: CASSSRPGGNTEAFF

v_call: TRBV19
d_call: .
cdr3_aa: CASSPTRSGEQFF

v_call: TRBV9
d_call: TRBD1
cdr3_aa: CASSGPTGQGNNEQFF

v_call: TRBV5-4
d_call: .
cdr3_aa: CASSLEGVREKLFF

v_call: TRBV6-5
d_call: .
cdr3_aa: CASTPSGGASYEQYF

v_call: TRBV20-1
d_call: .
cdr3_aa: CSATVQSRFF

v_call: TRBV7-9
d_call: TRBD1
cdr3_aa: CASSPRPGQGSYNEQFF

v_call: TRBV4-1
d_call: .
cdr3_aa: CASSQDRADSNQPQHF

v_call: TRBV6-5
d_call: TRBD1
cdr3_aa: CASKNWDSRTQYF

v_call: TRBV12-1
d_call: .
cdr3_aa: CASSFAGTGGGGEKLFF

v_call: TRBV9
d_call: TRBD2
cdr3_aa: CASSVGSGGQETQYF

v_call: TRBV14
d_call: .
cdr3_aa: CASSQGSGIGYGYTF

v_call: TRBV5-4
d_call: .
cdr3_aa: CASRPGQGGETQYF

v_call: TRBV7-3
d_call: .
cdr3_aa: CASSAVGPSSYNSPLHF

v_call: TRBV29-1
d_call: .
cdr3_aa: CSVGQTSGNTIYF

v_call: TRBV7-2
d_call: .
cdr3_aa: CASSPDNGLENEQFF

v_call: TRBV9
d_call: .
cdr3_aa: CASSVKGGTDTQYF

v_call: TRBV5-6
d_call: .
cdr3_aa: CASSRNGRDYGYTF

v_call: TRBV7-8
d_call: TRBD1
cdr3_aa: CASSLHDRVWNQPQHF

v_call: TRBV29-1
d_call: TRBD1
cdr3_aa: CSVKRDSSYEQYF

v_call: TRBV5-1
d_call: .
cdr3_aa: CASSPGSPLNTEAFF

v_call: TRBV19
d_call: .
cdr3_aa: CASSIRGSEAFF

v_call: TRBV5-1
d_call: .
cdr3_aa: CASSLDPGYSNQPQHF

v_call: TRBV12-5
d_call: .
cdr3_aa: CASGLVGGPPGHNNSPLHF

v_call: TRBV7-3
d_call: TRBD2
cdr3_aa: CASSRGLAGGQNEQFF

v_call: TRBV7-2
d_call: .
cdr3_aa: CASSLDFESGKLFF

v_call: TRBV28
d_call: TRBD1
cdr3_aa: CASSPGQGPYTQYF

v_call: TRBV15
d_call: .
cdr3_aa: CATSRVEGGAYEQYF

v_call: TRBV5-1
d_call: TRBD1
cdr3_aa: CASSPTTGGADIQYF

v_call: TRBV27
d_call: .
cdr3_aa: CASSLADNSSYEQYF

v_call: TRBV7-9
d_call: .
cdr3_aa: CASSPRGSGSYEQYF

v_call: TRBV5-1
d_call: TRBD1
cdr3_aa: CASSIRQGGESPLHF

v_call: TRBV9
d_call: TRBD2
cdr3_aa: CASSGTSLRGADTQYF

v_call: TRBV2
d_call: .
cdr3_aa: CASRREGLTEAFF

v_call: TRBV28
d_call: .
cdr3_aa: CASSLDGLNTEAFF

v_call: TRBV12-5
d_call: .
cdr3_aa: CASGLVLTGEQYF

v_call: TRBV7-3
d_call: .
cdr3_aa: CASSLTGANNEQFF

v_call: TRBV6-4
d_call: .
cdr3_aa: CASSNGGPDTQYF

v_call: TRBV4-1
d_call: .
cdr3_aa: CASSQVAGETQYF

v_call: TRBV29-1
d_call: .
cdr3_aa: CSVGRGSYEQYF

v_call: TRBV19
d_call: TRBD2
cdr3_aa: CASSTRLAGDTGELFF

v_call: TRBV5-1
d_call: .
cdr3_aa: CASSLATKGPYYGYTF